The subject of this entry is one T cell receptor beta chain. No antigen is known for it. This specimen belongs to a study of beta chain features in type 1 diabetes. Study results and limitations: Cells expressing TCR highly could be over-represented by cDNA sequencing.

The whole isolated RNA underwent reverse transcription, so sequencing captured expressed TCRB transcripts. Assay used: immunoSEQ multiplex PCR; TCRdb lists only in-frame clones, some missing. The table records 810,000 or so clones, roughly 17% of them present only once. Germline V CDR1 and CDR2: SGHRS, YFSETQ. Trimming took off 4 bases at V and 3 bases at J, with 17 bases between the two ends. The CDR3 is 15 residues long. This rearrangement joins TRBV5-1 to TRBJ2-7, with D perhaps TRBD1 (6 bases). Sequencing was carried out using naive CD4+ T cells from blood. The clonotype was recovered from a young woman in good health. CDR3 residues: CASSISPGAYYEQYF. CDR3 DNA: TGCGCCAGCAGCATATCGCCAGGGGCCTACTACGAGCAGTACTTC.